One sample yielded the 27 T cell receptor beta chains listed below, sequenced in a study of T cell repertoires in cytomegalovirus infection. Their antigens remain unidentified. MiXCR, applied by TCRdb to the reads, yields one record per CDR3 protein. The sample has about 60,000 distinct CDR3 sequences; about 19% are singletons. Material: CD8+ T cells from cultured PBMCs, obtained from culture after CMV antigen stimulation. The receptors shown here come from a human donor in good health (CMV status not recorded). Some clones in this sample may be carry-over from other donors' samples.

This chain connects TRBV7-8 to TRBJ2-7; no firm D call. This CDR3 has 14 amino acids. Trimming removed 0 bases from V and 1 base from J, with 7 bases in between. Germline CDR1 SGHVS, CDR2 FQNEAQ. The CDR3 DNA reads TGTGCCAGCAGCTTAGCGGAAGATTCCTACGAGCAGTACTTC. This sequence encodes CASSLAEDSYEQYF.

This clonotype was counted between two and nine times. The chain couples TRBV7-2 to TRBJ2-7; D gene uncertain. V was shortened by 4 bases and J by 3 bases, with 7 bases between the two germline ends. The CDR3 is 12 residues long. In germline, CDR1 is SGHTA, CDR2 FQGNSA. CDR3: CASSSYVYEQYF. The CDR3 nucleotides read TGTGCCAGCAGCTCCTATGTCTACGAGCAGTACTTC.

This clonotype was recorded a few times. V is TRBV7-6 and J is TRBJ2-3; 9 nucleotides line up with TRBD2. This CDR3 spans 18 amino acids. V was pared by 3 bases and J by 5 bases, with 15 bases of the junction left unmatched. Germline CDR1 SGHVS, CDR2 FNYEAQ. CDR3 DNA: TGTGCCAGCAGCTTTCCCCGCTCTGTAGCGGGGGTAAGAGATACGCAGTATTTT. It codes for CASSFPRSVAGVRDTQYF.

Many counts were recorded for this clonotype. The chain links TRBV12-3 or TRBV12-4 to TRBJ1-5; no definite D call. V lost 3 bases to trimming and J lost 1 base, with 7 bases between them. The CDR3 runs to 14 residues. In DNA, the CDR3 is TGTGCCAGCAGTTTGGCGTCGAGCAATCAGCCCCAGCATTTT. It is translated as CASSLASSNQPQHF.

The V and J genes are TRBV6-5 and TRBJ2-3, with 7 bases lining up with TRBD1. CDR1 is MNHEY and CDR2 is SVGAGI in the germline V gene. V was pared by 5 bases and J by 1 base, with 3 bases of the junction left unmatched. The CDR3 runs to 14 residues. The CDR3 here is CASSHGTGTDTQYF. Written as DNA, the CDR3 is TGTGCCAGCAGTCACGGGACAGGCACAGATACGCAGTATTTT.

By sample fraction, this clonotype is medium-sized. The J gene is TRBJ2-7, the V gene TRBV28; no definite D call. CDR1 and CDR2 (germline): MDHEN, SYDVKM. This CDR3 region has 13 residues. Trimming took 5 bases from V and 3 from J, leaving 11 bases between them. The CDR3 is CASSPIGFYEQYF. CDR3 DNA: TGTGCCAGCAGTCCTATCGGGTTCTACGAGCAGTACTTC.

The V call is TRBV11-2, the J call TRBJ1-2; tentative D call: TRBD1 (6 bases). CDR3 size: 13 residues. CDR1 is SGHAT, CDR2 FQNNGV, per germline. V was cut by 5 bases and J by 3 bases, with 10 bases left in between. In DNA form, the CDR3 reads TGTGCCAGCAGCATCAGACAGGACTATGGCTACACCTTC. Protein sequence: CASSIRQDYGYTF.

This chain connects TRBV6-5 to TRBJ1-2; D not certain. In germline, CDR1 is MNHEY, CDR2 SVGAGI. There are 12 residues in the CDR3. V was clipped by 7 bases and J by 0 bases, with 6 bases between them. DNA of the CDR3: TGTGCCAGCACCTCAACTAACTATGGCTACACCTTC. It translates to CASTSTNYGYTF.

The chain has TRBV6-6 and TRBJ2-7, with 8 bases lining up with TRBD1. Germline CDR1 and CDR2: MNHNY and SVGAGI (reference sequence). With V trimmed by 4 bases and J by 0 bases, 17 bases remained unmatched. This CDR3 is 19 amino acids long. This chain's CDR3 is CASSFRAPPTGVPSYEQYF. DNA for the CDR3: TGTGCCAGCAGTTTTCGCGCCCCCCCGACAGGGGTGCCCTCCTACGAGCAGTACTTC.

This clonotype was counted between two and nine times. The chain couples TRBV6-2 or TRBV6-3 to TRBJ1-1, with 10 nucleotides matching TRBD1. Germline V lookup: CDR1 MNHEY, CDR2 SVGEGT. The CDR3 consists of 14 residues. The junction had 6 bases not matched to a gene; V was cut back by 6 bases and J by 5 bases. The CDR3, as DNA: TGTGCCAGCAGGCCTCCGGGACAGGGGACTGAAGCTTTCTTT. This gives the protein CASRPPGQGTEAFF.

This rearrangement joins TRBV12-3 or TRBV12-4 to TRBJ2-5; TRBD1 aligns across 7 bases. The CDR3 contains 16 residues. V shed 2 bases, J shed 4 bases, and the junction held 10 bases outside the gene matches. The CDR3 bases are TGTGCCAGCAGTTTACGGACAGGACGGGCTCGAGAGACCCAGTACTTC. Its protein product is CASSLRTGRARETQYF.

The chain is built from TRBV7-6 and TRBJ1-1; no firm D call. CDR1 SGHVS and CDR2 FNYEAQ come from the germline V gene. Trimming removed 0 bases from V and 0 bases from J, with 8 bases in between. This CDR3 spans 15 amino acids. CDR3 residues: CASSLAESMNTEAFF. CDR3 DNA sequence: TGTGCCAGCAGCTTAGCGGAGTCTATGAACACTGAAGCTTTCTTT.

CDR3 DNA sequence: TGTGCCAGCAGCTTGGGAAGAACCGACAGGAGAGTGCTCTACGAGCAGTACTTC. This encodes CASSLGRTDRRVLYEQYF. The chain couples TRBV7-9 to TRBJ2-7; a weak D match, TRBD1 (6 bases). The CDR3 has 18 amino acids. Deletions cut 3 bases from V and 3 bases from J, with 24 bases between. Per germline, CDR1 SEHNR and CDR2 FQNEAQ (reference sequence).

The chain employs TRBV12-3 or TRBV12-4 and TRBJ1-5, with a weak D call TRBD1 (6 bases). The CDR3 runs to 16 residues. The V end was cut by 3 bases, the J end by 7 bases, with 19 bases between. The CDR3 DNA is TGTGCCAGCAGTTTGGGTCCTGGGGGCGAGCACCAGCCCCAGCATTTT. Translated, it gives CASSLGPGGEHQPQHF.

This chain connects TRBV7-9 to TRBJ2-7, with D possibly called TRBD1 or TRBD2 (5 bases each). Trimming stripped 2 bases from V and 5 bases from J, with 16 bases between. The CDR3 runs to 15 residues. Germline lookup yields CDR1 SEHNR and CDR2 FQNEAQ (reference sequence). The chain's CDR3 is CASSLRGVSINEQYF. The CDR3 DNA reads TGTGCCAGCAGCTTAAGAGGGGTCTCTATCAACGAGCAGTACTTC.

DNA of the CDR3: TGTGCCTGGAGCGTGGCCCTCAGGGAGCTGTTTTTT. Translating it yields CAWSVALRELFF. The chain recombines TRBV30 with TRBJ2-2; D gene unclear. CDR1 and CDR2 from the germline V gene are GTSNPN and SVGIG (reference sequence). The CDR3 covers 12 residues. Trimming stripped 3 bases from V and 9 bases from J, with 11 bases between.

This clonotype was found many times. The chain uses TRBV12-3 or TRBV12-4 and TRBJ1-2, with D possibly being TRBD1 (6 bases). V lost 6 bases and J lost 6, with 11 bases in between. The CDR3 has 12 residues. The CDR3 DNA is TGTGCCAGCAGCAGGGGTTTCCATGGCTACACCTTC. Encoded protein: CASSRGFHGYTF.

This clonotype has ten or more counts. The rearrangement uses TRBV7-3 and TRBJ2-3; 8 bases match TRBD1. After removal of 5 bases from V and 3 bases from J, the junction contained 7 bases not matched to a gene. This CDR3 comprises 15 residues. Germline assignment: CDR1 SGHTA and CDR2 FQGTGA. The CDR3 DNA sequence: TGTGCCAGCAGCCCAGGGGGCGGGCCGACAGATACGCAGTATTTT. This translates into CASSPGGGPTDTQYF.

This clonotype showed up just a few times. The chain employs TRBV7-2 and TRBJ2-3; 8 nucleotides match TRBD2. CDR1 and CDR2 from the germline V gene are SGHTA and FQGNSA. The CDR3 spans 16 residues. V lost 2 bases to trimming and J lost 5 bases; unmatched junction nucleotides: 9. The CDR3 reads CASSLFMAGGQDTQYF. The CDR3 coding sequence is TGTGCCAGCAGCTTATTTATGGCGGGGGGACAAGATACGCAGTATTTT.

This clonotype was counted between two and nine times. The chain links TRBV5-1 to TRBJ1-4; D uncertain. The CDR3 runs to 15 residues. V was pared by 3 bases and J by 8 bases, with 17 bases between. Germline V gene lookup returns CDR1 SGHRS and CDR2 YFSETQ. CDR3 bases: TGCGCCAGCAGCTCCGCATGGGGAAGTGGAGAAAAACTGTTTTTT. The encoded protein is CASSSAWGSGEKLFF.

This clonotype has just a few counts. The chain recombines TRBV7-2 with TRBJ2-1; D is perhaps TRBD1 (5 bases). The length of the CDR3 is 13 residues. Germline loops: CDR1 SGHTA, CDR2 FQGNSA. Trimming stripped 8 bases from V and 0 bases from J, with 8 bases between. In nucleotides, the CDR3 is TGTGCCAGCGACAGCCTCTCCTACAATGAGCAGTTCTTC. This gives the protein CASDSLSYNEQFF.

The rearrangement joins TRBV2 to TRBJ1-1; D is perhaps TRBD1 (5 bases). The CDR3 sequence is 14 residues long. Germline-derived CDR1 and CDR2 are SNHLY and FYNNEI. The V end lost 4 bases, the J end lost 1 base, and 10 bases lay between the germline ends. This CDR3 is CASSGRDRNTEAFF. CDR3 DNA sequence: TGTGCCAGCAGTGGCCGGGACCGGAACACTGAAGCTTTCTTT.

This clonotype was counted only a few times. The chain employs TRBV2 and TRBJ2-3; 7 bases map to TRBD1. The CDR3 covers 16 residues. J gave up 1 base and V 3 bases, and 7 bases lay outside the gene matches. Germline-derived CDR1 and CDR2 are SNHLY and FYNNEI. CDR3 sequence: CASSEITGEGTDTQYF. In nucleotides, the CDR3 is TGTGCCAGCAGTGAGATAACAGGGGAAGGCACAGATACGCAGTATTTT.

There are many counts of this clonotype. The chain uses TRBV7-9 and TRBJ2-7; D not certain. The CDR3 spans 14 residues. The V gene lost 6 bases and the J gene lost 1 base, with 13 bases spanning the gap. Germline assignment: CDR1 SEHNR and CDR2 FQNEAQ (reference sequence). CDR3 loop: CASSEEAVSYEQYF. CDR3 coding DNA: TGTGCCAGCAGTGAAGAGGCAGTATCCTACGAGCAGTACTTC.

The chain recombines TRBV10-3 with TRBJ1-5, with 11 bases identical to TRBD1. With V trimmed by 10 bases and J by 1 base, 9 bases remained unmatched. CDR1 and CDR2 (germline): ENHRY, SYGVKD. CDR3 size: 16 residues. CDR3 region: CATSRDRGISNQPQHF. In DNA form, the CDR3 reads TGTGCCACGTCCCGGGACAGGGGGATCAGCAATCAGCCCCAGCATTTT.

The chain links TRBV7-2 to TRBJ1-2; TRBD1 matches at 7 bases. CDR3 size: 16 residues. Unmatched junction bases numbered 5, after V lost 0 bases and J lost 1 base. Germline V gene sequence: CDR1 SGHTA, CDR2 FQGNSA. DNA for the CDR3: TGTGCCAGCAGCTTAGCGCTAGGGGGCTTTAACTATGGCTACACCTTC. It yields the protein CASSLALGGFNYGYTF.

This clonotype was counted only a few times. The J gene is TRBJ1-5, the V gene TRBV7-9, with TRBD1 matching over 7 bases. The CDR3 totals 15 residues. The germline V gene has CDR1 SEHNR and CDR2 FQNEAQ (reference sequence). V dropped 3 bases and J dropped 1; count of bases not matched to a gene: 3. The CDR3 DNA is TGTGCCAGCAGCTTCACAGGGGAAAGCAATCAGCCCCAGCATTTT. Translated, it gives CASSFTGESNQPQHF.